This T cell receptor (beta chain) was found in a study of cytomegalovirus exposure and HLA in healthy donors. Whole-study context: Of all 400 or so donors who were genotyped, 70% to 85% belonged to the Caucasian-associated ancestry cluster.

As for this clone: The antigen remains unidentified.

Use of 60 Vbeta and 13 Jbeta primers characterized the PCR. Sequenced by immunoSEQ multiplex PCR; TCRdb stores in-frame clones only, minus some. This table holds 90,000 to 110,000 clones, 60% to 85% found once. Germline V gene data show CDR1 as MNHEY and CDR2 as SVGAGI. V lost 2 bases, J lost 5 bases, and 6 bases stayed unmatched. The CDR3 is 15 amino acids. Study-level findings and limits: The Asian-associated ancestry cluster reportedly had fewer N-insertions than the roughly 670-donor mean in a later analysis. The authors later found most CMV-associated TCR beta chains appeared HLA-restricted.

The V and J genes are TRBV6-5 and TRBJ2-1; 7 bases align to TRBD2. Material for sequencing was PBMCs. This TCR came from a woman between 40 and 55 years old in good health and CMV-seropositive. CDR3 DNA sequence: TGTGCCAGCAGTTACCGGTCTAGCGGTGACAATGAGCAGTTCTTC. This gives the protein CASSYRSSGDNEQFF.